A single sample gave rise to the 14 T cell receptor beta chains below, sequenced in a study of shared clonotypes between healthy human individuals. Generated by immunoSEQ multiplex PCR, the TCRdb table keeps only in-frame clones and is missing some. The top ten hold 8.5% to 12% of the sample, which has approximately 340,000 clones, roughly 80% seen once. Sequencing input: memory CD4+ T cells sorted from blood. Subset indicated: CD45RA-negative fraction. Receptors were obtained from a man between 25 and 39 years old in good health.

This clone was seen repeatedly, ten times or more. The chain links TRBV2 to TRBJ2-7; TRBD2 aligns across 8 bases. Germline CDR1 is SNHLY and CDR2 is FYNNEI. CDR3 size: 14 residues. V shed 8 bases, J shed 3 bases, and the junction held 9 bases outside the gene matches. CDR3 nucleotides: TGTGCCAGCGCCGTGACAGCGGGGGACTACGAGCAGTACTTC. Encoded protein: CASAVTAGDYEQYF.

This clone was seen only a few times. The V call is TRBV6-1, the J call TRBJ2-5; D could derive from TRBD1 or TRBD2 (6 bases each). CDR3 length: 11 amino acids. The V end was cut by 11 bases, the J end by 5 bases, with 12 bases between. Per the germline V gene, CDR1 is MNHNS and CDR2 is SASEGT. CDR3 protein: CAGQTSETQYF. The CDR3 bases are TGTGCCGGACAGACTAGTGAGACCCAGTACTTC.

In DNA form, the CDR3 reads TGTGCCAGCAGCTTATTTCGTTACAGGGAAGAAGAGACCCAGTACTTC. Translating gives CASSLFRYREEETQYF. The chain has TRBV7-9 and TRBJ2-5; D is perhaps TRBD1 (6 bases). Germline CDR1 is SEHNR and CDR2 is FQNEAQ (reference sequence). With 2 bases removed from V and 3 bases from J, the gap between germline ends came to 16 bases. This CDR3 is 16 amino acids long. Filled out from reference TRBV7-9 and TRBJ2-5, the complete variable domain reads DTGVSQNPRHKITKRGQNVTFRCDPISEHNRLYWYRQTLGQGPEFLTYFQNEAQLEKSRLLSDRFSAERPKGSFSTLEIQRTEQGDSAMYLCASSLFRYREEETQYFGPGTRLLVL.

This chain uses TRBV27 with TRBJ2-7, with D hard to call. Deletions cut 6 bases from V and 4 bases from J, with 22 bases between. The CDR3 contains 16 residues. Germline V gene data show CDR1 as MNHEY and CDR2 as SMNVEV (reference sequence). CDR3 nucleotide sequence: TGTGCCAGCAGGGCGCTAGGAGACCCAACCGCGTACGAGCAGTACTTC. It yields the protein CASRALGDPTAYEQYF.

The rearrangement links TRBV19 to TRBJ2-1; D unresolved. Per the germline V gene, CDR1 is LNHDA and CDR2 is SQIVND (reference sequence). The CDR3 loop spans 13 amino acids. Between the trimmed V and J ends, which lost 2 bases and 7 bases, there was a span of 9 bases. CDR3 residues: CASSIQWGNEQFF. CDR3 DNA sequence: TGTGCCAGTAGTATACAGTGGGGTAATGAGCAGTTCTTC.

The table lists this clone with a count of one. The chain uses TRBV5-1 and TRBJ2-5; a possible D gene is TRBD2 (7 bases). The CDR3 is 16 residues long. V lost 4 bases and J 3 bases, leaving 19 bases between the germline ends. The germline V gene has CDR1 SGHRS and CDR2 YFSETQ. CDR3 in amino acids: CASSTGGGGSEETQYF. The CDR3 DNA sequence: TGCGCCAGCAGCACAGGAGGGGGAGGGTCCGAAGAGACCCAGTACTTC.

The chain combines TRBV6-1 with TRBJ1-5; perhaps TRBD1 as D (6 bases). Trimming took 7 bases from V and 1 from J, leaving 14 bases between them. The CDR3 length is 15 residues. The germline CDR1 and CDR2 sequences are MNHNS and SASEGT. CDR3 DNA: TGTGCCAGCAACCTCCGGGACAACAGCAATCAGCCCCAGCATTTT. It specifies CASNLRDNSNQPQHF.

This rearrangement joins TRBV6-1 to TRBJ2-7; the match to TRBD2 covers 12 bases. The CDR3 contains 14 residues. Germline loops: CDR1 MNHNS, CDR2 SASEGT. V gave up 6 bases and J gave up 4 bases; unmatched junction bases: 4. The CDR3 coding sequence is TGTGCCAGCAGAGCTAGCGGGAGGGCATACGAGCAGTACTTC. Amino acid sequence: CASRASGRAYEQYF.

This chain joins TRBV6-1 and TRBJ2-1; tentative D call: TRBD2 (6 bases). Trimming pared 8 bases from V and 12 bases from J, leaving 17 bases between. This CDR3 is 12 amino acids long. From germline, CDR1 is MNHNS and CDR2 SASEGT. This CDR3 reads CASDYTGGVQFF. The CDR3 coding sequence is TGTGCCAGCGACTACACAGGAGGGGTGCAGTTCTTC.

This clone was observed many times. The chain has TRBV27 and TRBJ1-5; D unclear. CDR3 length: 16 residues. V shed 3 bases and J shed 4 bases, with 16 bases lying between them. Germline CDR1 and CDR2: MNHEY and SMNVEV (reference sequence). CDR3 sequence reads: CASSFFMAVDNQPQHF. Written as DNA, the CDR3 is TGTGCCAGCAGTTTCTTTATGGCAGTCGATAATCAGCCCCAGCATTTT.

The chain links TRBV11-2 to TRBJ2-5; 9 bases agree with TRBD2. Germline lookup yields CDR1 SGHAT and CDR2 FQNNGV. The CDR3 sequence is 15 residues long. V lost 6 bases, J lost 5 bases, and 10 bases stayed unmatched. The CDR3 DNA is TGTGCCAGCAGGATACGGGCTAGCGGGGCGGAGACCCAGTACTTC. Translation: CASRIRASGAETQYF.

This chain links TRBV30 with TRBJ2-7, with TRBD1 matching over 7 bases. The trim removed 2 bases at V and 2 bases at J, leaving 12 bases unmatched. Germline-derived CDR1 and CDR2 are GTSNPN and SVGIG (reference sequence). CDR3 length equals 16 residues. The CDR3 loop is CAWSFRTGSFTYEQYF. DNA for the CDR3: TGTGCCTGGAGTTTTCGGACAGGATCATTTACCTACGAGCAGTACTTC.

In its sample, this clone was seen a few times. The V gene is TRBV7-8, the J gene TRBJ2-7; TRBD1 is a possible D gene (5 bases). V was pared by 5 bases and J by 3 bases, with 11 bases between. Germline lookup yields CDR1 SGHVS and CDR2 FQNEAQ. CDR3 size: 13 residues. CDR3 protein: CASSRDSIYEQYF. CDR3 bases: TGTGCCAGCAGCCGAGACAGTATCTACGAGCAGTACTTC.

This sequence joins TRBV28 and TRBJ1-5; 12 bases are a match to TRBD1. The CDR3 sequence is 17 residues long. Germline V CDR1 and CDR2: MDHEN, SYDVKM. The J segment lost 6 bases and the V segment lost 4 bases, leaving 10 bases of the junction unmatched. Here the CDR3 DNA reads TGTGCCAGCAGTTCATCAAGGGGACAGGGGGCGGGTCAGCCCCAGCATTTT. Its translation is CASSSSRGQGAGQPQHF.